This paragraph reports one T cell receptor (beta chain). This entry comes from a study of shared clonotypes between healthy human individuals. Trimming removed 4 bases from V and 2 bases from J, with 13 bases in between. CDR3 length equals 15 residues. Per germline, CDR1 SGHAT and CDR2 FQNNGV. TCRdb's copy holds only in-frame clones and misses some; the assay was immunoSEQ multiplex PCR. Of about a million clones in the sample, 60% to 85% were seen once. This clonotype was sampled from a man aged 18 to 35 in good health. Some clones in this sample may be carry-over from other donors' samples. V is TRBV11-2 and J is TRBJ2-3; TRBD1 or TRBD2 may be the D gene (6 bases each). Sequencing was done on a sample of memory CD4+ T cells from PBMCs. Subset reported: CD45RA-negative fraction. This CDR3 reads CASSWGAQNTDTQYF. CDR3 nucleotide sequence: TGTGCCAGCAGCTGGGGGGCGCAGAACACAGATACGCAGTATTTT.